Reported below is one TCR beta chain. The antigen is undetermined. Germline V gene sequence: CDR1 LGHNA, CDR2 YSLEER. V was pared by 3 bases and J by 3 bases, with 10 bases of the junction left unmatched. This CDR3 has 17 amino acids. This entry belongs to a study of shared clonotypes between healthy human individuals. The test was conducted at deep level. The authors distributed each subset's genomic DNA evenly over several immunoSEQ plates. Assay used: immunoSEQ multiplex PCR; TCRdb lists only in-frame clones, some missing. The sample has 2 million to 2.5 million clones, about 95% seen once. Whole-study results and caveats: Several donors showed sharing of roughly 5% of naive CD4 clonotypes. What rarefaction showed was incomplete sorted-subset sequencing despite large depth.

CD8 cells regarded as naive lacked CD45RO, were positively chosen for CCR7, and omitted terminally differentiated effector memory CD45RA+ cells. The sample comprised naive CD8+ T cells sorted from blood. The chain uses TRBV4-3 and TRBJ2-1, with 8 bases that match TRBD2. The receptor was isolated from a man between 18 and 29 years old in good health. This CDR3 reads CASSQLLGGRIYNEQFF. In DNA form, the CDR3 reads TGCGCCAGCAGCCAGCTCCTCGGCGGGAGGATCTACAATGAGCAGTTCTTC.